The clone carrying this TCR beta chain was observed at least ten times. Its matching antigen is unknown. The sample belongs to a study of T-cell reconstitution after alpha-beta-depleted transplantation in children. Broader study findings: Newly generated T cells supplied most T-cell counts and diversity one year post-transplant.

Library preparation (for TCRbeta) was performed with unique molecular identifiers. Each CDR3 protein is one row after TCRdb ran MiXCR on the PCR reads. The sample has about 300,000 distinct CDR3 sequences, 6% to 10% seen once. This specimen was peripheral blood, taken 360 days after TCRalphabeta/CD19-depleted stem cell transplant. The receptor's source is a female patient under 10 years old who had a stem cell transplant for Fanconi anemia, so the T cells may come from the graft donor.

This CDR3 is CASSLATRDTQYF. The DNA of the CDR3 is TGTGCCAGCAGCTTAGCGACCAGGGATACGCAGTATTTT. The chain carries TRBV7-9 and TRBJ2-3; D call uncertain. The germline V and J ends were trimmed by 0 bases and 6 bases, with 7 bases remaining between them. The CDR3 covers 13 residues. Germline CDR1 is SEHNR and CDR2 is FQNEAQ (reference sequence).